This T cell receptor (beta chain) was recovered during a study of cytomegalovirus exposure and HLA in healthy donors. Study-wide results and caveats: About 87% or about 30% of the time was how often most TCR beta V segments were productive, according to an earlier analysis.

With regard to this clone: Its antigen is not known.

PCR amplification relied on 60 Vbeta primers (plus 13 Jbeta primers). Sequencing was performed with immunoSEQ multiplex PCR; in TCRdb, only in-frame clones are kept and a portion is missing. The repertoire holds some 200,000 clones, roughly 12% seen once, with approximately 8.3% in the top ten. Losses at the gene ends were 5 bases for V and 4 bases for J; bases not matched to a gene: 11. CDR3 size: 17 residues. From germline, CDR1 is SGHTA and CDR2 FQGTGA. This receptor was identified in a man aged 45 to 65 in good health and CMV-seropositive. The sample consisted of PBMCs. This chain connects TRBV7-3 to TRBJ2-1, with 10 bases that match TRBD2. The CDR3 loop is CASSPSAASGGYNEQFF. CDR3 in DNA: TGTGCCAGCAGCCCCTCCGCTGCTAGCGGGGGATACAATGAGCAGTTCTTC.